The following is a T cell receptor beta chain sequence with its context. The data are from a study of blood T cell repertoires in COVID-19. About the research overall: The United States, Italy and Spain supplied acute and convalescent COVID-19 samples. From T cells, B-cell-depleted T cells, or PBMCs came the material, which was cDNA or gDNA.

Original analysis: The assay estimated nucleated cells by amplifying reference gene primers. Sequencing was performed with immunoSEQ multiplex PCR; in TCRdb, only in-frame clones are kept and a portion is missing. The V and J calls and clone size are taken from that table; D and trimming were inferred from the DNA. The sample lists some 330,000 clones, approximately 89% occurring once. Germline V gene sequence: CDR1 SGHRS, CDR2 YFSETQ. The length of the CDR3 is 15 residues. V lost 4 bases to trimming and J lost 0 bases, with 13 bases between them. Seattle participants joined during active infection and were tracked over time.

The chain recombines TRBV5-1 with TRBJ1-2; maybe TRBD1 (6 bases). Sample: peripheral blood. The clonotype was recovered from a woman in her thirties with COVID-19, enrolled during active disease. CDR3 in amino acids: CASSRGGGTNYGYTF. In DNA, the CDR3 is TGCGCCAGCAGCCGGGGAGGGGGAACTAACTATGGCTACACCTTC.